A single sample is the source of the 23 T cell receptor beta chains below, sequenced in a study of siplizumab effects on memory and regulatory T cells. The data were produced by immunoSEQ multiplex PCR, yet TCRdb's version contains in-frame clones alone and is incomplete. The sample shows roughly 100,000 clones, roughly 91% of them seen only once. What was sequenced was CD4+ T cells sorted from blood. The source is a human donor in good health.

The V call is TRBV11-2, the J call TRBJ1-5, with 12 bases aligning to TRBD1. Per germline, CDR1 SGHAT and CDR2 FQNNGV. J lost 4 bases, V lost 1 base, and 8 bases had no gene match. This CDR3 contains 18 residues. CDR3 DNA sequence: TGTGCCAGCAGCTTAGCGGGGGACAGGGGGCGGTTTAATCAGCCCCAGCATTTT. This translates into CASSLAGDRGRFNQPQHF.

The chain is built from TRBV5-8 and TRBJ1-1; tentatively, D is TRBD1 (5 bases). Germline assignment: CDR1 SGHTS and CDR2 YDEGEE. V lost 1 base to trimming and J lost 1 base, with 8 bases between them. The CDR3 runs to 14 residues. The CDR3 DNA is TGTGCCAGCAGCTTGAAGGGGACGAACACTGAAGCTTTCTTT. Amino acids: CASSLKGTNTEAFF.

This sequence joins TRBV13 and TRBJ2-7, with 8 bases that match TRBD2. The CDR3 sequence is 15 residues long. V dropped 4 bases and J dropped 0; count of bases not matched to a gene: 5. Germline V CDR1 and CDR2: PRHDT, FYEKMQ (reference sequence). CDR3 amino acids: CASSSRGGTSYEQYF. The CDR3 nucleotides read TGTGCCAGCAGCTCACGGGGGGGCACCTCCTACGAGCAGTACTTC.

J is TRBJ1-2 and V is TRBV27; TRBD1 might be the D (5 bases). Germline CDR1 and CDR2: MNHEY and SMNVEV (reference sequence). This CDR3 comprises 15 residues. The V gene lost 0 bases and the J gene lost 4 bases, with 12 bases spanning the gap. Here the CDR3 reads CASSLSGLGAYGYTF. DNA of the CDR3: TGTGCCAGCAGTTTATCAGGGTTAGGGGCCTATGGCTACACCTTC.

The chain links TRBV18 to TRBJ1-5; TRBD1 matches at 8 bases. The CDR3 is made up of 14 amino acids. Germline-derived CDR1 and CDR2 are KGHSH and LQKENI. V trimming: 4 bases; J trimming: 7 bases; junction bases outside the gene matches: 6. This chain's CDR3 is CASSLDRDRQPQHF. The CDR3, as DNA: TGTGCCAGCTCACTGGACAGGGATCGGCAGCCCCAGCATTTT.

The chain combines TRBV19 with TRBJ1-1, with 9 bases that match TRBD1. CDR3 length: 13 amino acids. Germline V gives CDR1 LNHDA, CDR2 SQIVND (reference sequence). Germline trimming cut 6 bases from V and 5 bases from J; bases unmatched to any gene: 4. The CDR3 loop is CASSRQGGTEAFF. CDR3 nucleotides: TGTGCCAGTAGCCGACAGGGGGGGACTGAAGCTTTCTTT.

V is TRBV6-1 and J is TRBJ2-7; D is uncertain. The CDR3 sequence is 12 residues long. Trimming removed 7 bases from V and 0 bases from J, with 7 bases in between. Germline CDR1 is MNHNS and CDR2 is SASEGT. Here the CDR3 DNA reads TGTGCCAGCATGGGGTCCTCCTACGAGCAGTACTTC. This codes for CASMGSSYEQYF.

The CDR3 DNA is TGTGCCAGTAGGACAGGGGACTATGGCTACACCTTC. Translating gives CASRTGDYGYTF. The chain is built from TRBV19 and TRBJ1-2; 8 bases are a match to TRBD1. With 6 bases clipped from V and 3 bases from J, the junction kept 0 bases outside the gene matches. This CDR3 is 12 amino acids long. The germline gives CDR1 LNHDA, CDR2 SQIVND (reference sequence).

The chain uses TRBV7-9 and TRBJ1-4; D is perhaps TRBD1 (6 bases). The ends were cut back, 5 bases at V and 3 bases at J, with 13 bases in the middle. This CDR3 has 15 amino acids. CDR1 is SEHNR, CDR2 FQNEAQ, per germline (reference sequence). CDR3 protein: CASSLRTDPNEKLFF. CDR3 DNA sequence: TGTGCCAGCAGCCTCCGGACAGATCCTAATGAAAAACTGTTTTTT.

The chain joins TRBV11-2 to TRBJ2-1, with 11 bases aligning to TRBD2. The junction had 5 bases not matched to a gene; V was cut back by 4 bases and J by 6 bases. The CDR3 runs to 15 residues. The germline V gene has CDR1 SGHAT and CDR2 FQNNGV. The CDR3 bases are TGTGCCAGCAGCTCCGCCGGGACTAGCGGCAATGAGCAGTTCTTC. Translating gives CASSSAGTSGNEQFF.

The chain couples TRBV11-2 to TRBJ1-3, with 7 bases lining up with TRBD1. Germline V CDR1 and CDR2: SGHAT, FQNNGV. The V segment lost 0 bases and the J segment 4 bases; nucleotides outside the gene matches: 3. This CDR3 comprises 15 residues. The DNA for the CDR3 is TGTGCCAGCAGCTTAGAAGGACAGGAGGGAAACACCATATATTTT. It specifies CASSLEGQEGNTIYF. The variable domain in full, completed from reference TRBV11-2 and TRBJ1-3, reads EAGVAQSPRYKIIEKRQSVAFWCNPISGHATLYWYQQILGQGPKLLIQFQNNGVVDDSQLPKDRFSAERLKGVDSTLKIQPAKLEDSAVYLCASSLEGQEGNTIYFGEGSWLTVV.

This chain connects TRBV5-4 to TRBJ2-1; maybe TRBD2 (5 bases). Germline V gene data show CDR1 as SGHNT and CDR2 as YYREEE (reference sequence). Between the trimmed V and J ends, which lost 1 base and 10 bases, there was a span of 9 bases. This CDR3 contains 12 residues. Here the CDR3 reads CASSLPGLEQFF. CDR3 nucleotides: TGTGCCAGCAGCTTGCCGGGGTTGGAGCAGTTCTTC.

The chain combines TRBV29-1 with TRBJ2-7; perhaps TRBD2 as D (5 bases). The CDR3 is 14 amino acids. The V gene lost 4 bases and the J gene lost 0 bases, with 13 bases spanning the gap. Germline V gives CDR1 SQVTM, CDR2 ANQGSEA. DNA for the CDR3: TGCAGCGTTGGTCTAGCTAGTTCCTCCTACGAGCAGTACTTC. Residues: CSVGLASSSYEQYF.

The chain joins TRBV18 to TRBJ1-2, with D possibly TRBD1 on 6 matching bases. Germline CDR1 is KGHSH and CDR2 is LQKENI. Trimming took off 2 bases at V and 4 bases at J, with 17 bases between the two ends. The CDR3 covers 16 residues. CDR3 loop: CASSPTQRTVGYGYTF. The CDR3 nucleotides are TGTGCCAGCTCACCAACGCAACGGACAGTGGGCTATGGCTACACCTTC. The variable domain in full, with the rest retrieved from reference TRBV18 and TRBJ1-2, is NAGVMQNPRHLVRRRGQEARLRCSPMKGHSHVYWYRQLPEEGLKFMVYLQKENIIDESGMPKERFSAEFPKEGPSILRIQQVVRGDSAAYFCASSPTQRTVGYGYTFGSGTRLTVV.

The chain joins TRBV5-1 to TRBJ2-7, with 8 bases aligning to TRBD1. CDR1 is SGHRS and CDR2 is YFSETQ in the germline V gene. V lost 3 bases, J lost 4 bases, and 9 bases stayed unmatched. The CDR3 sequence is 15 residues long. CDR3 region: CASSSPGQESYEQYF. The CDR3 DNA sequence: TGCGCCAGCAGCTCCCCGGGACAGGAGTCTTACGAGCAGTACTTC.

The gene calls are TRBV6-6 and TRBJ1-1, with 10 bases aligning to TRBD1. The trim removed 6 bases at V and 12 bases at J, leaving 10 bases unmatched. The germline V gene has CDR1 MNHNY and CDR2 SVGAGI (reference sequence). This CDR3 contains 13 residues. CDR3: CASRRPGTGETFF. The CDR3 DNA sequence: TGTGCCAGCAGACGTCCCGGGACAGGGGAAACTTTCTTT.

This chain connects TRBV30 to TRBJ1-3; D gene unclear. Germline V gene lookup returns CDR1 GTSNPN and CDR2 SVGIG (reference sequence). Trimming cost V 5 bases and J 0 bases, with 11 bases left between them. This CDR3 contains 14 residues. This CDR3 reads CAWCRTGSGNTIYF. CDR3 DNA: TGTGCCTGGTGCCGGACCGGCTCTGGAAACACCATATATTTT.

This chain connects TRBV6-1 to TRBJ2-3; 9 positions match TRBD1. J was trimmed by 3 bases and V by 7 bases; bases with no gene match: 5. From germline, CDR1 is MNHNS and CDR2 SASEGT. The CDR3 sequence is 14 residues long. CDR3 in amino acids: CASTRTGATDTQYF. The CDR3 nucleotides are TGTGCCAGCACCCGGACAGGGGCAACAGATACGCAGTATTTT.

The chain links TRBV6-1 to TRBJ1-5; D gene uncertain. Germline assignment: CDR1 MNHNS and CDR2 SASEGT. Trimming removed 0 bases at V and 4 bases at J, with 4 bases between. This CDR3 has 13 residues. CDR3 in DNA: TGTGCCAGCAGTGAAGCGCAGAATCAGCCCCAGCATTTT. Translated, it gives CASSEAQNQPQHF.

This clone occurred a few times. The rearrangement joins TRBV5-6 to TRBJ1-1, with D tentatively TRBD1 (5 bases). The CDR3 extends over 13 amino acids. CDR1 is SGHDT, CDR2 YYEEEE, per germline. V lost 4 bases and J 4 bases, leaving 11 bases between the germline ends. CDR3 sequence: CASSRGVLTEAFF. The CDR3 coding sequence is TGTGCCAGCAGCCGAGGGGTACTCACTGAAGCTTTCTTT.

This clone was recorded once. The chain carries TRBV11-2 and TRBJ1-2; 12 bases line up with TRBD1. With V trimmed by 3 bases and J by 8 bases, 4 bases remained unmatched. Germline V lookup: CDR1 SGHAT, CDR2 FQNNGV. This CDR3 comprises 14 residues. The chain's CDR3 is CASSFPGTGGGYTF. DNA of the CDR3: TGTGCCAGCAGCTTCCCCGGGACAGGGGGCGGCTACACCTTC.

This chain links TRBV14 with TRBJ2-5, with 8 bases lining up with TRBD1. The trim removed 2 bases at V and 5 bases at J, leaving 10 bases unmatched. Germline CDR1 SGHDN, CDR2 FVKESK. The length of the CDR3 is 16 residues. The CDR3 nucleotides are TGTGCCAGCAGCCAAATATGGGACAGGTCTGGGGAGACCCAGTACTTC. This gives the protein CASSQIWDRSGETQYF.

This clone is a singleton in its sample. The DNA for the CDR3 is TGTGCCAGCAGCGTAGGTCGGGCTAGCACAGATACGCAGTATTTT. This translates into CASSVGRASTDTQYF. The rearrangement links TRBV9 to TRBJ2-3; no clear D gene. The CDR3 spans 15 residues. In germline, CDR1 is SGDLS, CDR2 YYNGEE. The germline V and J ends were trimmed by 0 bases and 0 bases, with 8 bases remaining between them.